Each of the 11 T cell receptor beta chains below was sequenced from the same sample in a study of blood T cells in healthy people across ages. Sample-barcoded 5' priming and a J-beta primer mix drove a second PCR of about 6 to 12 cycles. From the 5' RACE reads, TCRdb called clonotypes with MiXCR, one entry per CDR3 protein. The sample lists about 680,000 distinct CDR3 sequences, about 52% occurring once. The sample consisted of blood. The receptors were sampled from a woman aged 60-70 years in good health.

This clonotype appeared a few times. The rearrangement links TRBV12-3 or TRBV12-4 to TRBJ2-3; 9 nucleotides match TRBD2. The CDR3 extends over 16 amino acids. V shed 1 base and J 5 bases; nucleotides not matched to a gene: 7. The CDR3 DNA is TGTGCCAGCAGTTTAGTCCTAGCGGGATCGGGAGATACGCAGTATTTT. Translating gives CASSLVLAGSGDTQYF.

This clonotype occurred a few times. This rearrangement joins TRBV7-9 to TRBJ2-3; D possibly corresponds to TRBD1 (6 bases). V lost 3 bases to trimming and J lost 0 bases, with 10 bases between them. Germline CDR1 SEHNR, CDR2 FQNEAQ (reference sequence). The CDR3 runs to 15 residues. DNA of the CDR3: TGTGCCAGCAGCTTGACAGGAGTTAGCACAGATACGCAGTATTTT. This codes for CASSLTGVSTDTQYF.

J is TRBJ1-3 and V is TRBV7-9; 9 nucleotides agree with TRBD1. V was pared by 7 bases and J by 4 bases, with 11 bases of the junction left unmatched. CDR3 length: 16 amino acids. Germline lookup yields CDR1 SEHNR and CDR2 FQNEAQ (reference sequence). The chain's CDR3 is CASNPPWTGAGNTIYF. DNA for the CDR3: TGTGCCAGCAACCCTCCATGGACAGGGGCCGGAAACACCATATATTTT. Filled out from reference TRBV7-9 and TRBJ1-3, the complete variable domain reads DTGVSQNPRHKITKRGQNVTFRCDPISEHNRLYWYRQTLGQGPEFLTYFQNEAQLEKSRLLSDRFSAERPKGSFSTLEIQRTEQGDSAMYLCASNPPWTGAGNTIYFGEGSWLTVV.

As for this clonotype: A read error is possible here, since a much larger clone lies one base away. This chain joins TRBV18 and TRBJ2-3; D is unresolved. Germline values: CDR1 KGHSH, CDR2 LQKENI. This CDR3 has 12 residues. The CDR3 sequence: CASAPIGDTQYF. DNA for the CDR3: TGTGCCAGCGCACCTATCGGAGATACGCAGTATTTT.

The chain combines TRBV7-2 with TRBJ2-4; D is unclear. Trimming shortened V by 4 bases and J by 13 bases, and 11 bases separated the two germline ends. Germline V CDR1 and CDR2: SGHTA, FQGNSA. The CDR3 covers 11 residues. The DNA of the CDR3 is TGTGCCAGCAGCTGGAGTCGAGAGCAGTACTTC. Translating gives CASSWSREQYF.

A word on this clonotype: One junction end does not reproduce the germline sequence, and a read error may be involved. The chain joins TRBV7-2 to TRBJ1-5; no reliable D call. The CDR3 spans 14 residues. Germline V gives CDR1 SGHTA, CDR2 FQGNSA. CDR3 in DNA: TGTGCCAGCAGATTAGGGTCCGGCAATCAGCCCCAGCATTTT. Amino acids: CASRLGSGNQPQHF.

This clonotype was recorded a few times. Here the CDR3 DNA reads TGTGCCAGCAGCTCGGGACAGGGAAAGCAGTACTTC. Amino acids: CASSSGQGKQYF. The chain employs TRBV7-2 and TRBJ2-4, with 9 bases lining up with TRBD1. The CDR3 spans 12 residues. V lost 4 bases, J lost 13 bases, and 5 bases stayed unmatched. Germline CDR1 is SGHTA and CDR2 is FQGNSA.

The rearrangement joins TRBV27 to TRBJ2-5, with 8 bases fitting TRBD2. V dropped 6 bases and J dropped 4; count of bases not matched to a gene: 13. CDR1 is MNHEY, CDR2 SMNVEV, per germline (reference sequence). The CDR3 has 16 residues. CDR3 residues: CASSRLGSGSGETQYF. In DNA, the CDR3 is TGTGCCAGCAGCCGACTGGGGAGCGGGAGCGGAGAGACCCAGTACTTC.

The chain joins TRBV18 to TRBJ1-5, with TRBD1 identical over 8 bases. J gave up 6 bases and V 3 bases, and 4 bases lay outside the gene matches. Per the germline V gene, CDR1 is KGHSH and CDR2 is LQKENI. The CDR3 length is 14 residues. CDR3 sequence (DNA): TGTGCCAGCTCACCTCAGGGGGCGCTTCAGCCCCAGCATTTT. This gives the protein CASSPQGALQPQHF.

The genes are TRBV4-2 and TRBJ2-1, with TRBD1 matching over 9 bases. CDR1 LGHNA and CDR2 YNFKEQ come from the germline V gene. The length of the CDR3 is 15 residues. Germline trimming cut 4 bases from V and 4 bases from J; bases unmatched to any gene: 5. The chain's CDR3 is CASSPQGANYNEQFF. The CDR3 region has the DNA TGTGCCAGCAGCCCACAGGGGGCTAATTACAATGAGCAGTTCTTC.

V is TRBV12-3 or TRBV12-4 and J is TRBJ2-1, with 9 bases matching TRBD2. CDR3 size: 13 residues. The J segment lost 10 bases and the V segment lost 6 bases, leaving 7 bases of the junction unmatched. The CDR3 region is CASRVAGAYEQFF. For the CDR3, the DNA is TGTGCCAGCAGGGTAGCGGGAGCCTACGAGCAGTTCTTC.